This T cell receptor beta chain comes out of a study of control samples from healthy donors and cancer patients. Sequencing used immunoSEQ multiplex PCR; TCRdb keeps in-frame clones, though not all of them. The sample includes about 60,000 clones, 90% to 97% seen only once; the top ten take approximately 1.1%. The CDR3 runs 14 residues. Germline CDR1 is SGHAT and CDR2 is FQNNGV. Trimming pared 3 bases from V and 5 bases from J, leaving 10 bases between. The V and J genes are TRBV11-2 and TRBJ2-2; D may be TRBD1 or TRBD2 (5 bases each). This clonotype was obtained from a woman between 18 and 29 years old in good health. Input material: blood. In DNA, the CDR3 is TGTGCCAGCAGCTTTGAGGGGAAAACCGGGGAGCTGTTTTTT. Amino acids: CASSFEGKTGELFF.